The next 29 T cell receptor beta chains were all read from a single sample in a study of shared T cell receptors in the human thymus. The table came from immunoSEQ multiplex PCR; TCRdb's copy has only in-frame clones and leaves some out. The sample has roughly 550,000 clones; approximately 80% are singletons. The data also belong to a second study, concerning human thymus T cells.

What was sequenced was thymocytes. All receptors derive from a boy younger than two with a congenital heart defect.

This chain connects TRBV6-8 to TRBJ2-1; possible D gene TRBD2, 8 bases. The length of the CDR3 is 15 residues. The V and J ends lost 10 bases and 10 bases respectively, with 26 bases between them. Germline assignment: CDR1 MNHGY and CDR2 SAAAGT. For the CDR3, the DNA is TGTGCCACCCCAGGGGGTAGCGGGAAAGCAAACGAGCAGTTCTTC. Translating it yields CATPGGSGKANEQFF.

This clone was counted a single time. The chain couples TRBV7-9 to TRBJ2-5, with 8 positions matching TRBD1. V dropped 6 bases and J dropped 1; count of bases not matched to a gene: 7. This CDR3 has 15 residues. Germline assignment: CDR1 SEHNR and CDR2 FQNEAQ (reference sequence). In DNA form, the CDR3 reads TGTGCCAGCAGGCCACCCGACAGGGGCCAAGAGACCCAGTACTTC. Translating gives CASRPPDRGQETQYF.

This clone was detected a few times. V usage is TRBV2 and J usage is TRBJ2-7; the D gene is possibly TRBD1 (8 bases). Looked up from germline, CDR1 is SNHLY and CDR2 is FYNNEI. Trimming took 6 bases from V and 4 from J, leaving 25 bases between them. The CDR3 consists of 17 residues. The CDR3 DNA reads as TGTGCCAGCAGCCGCTCGGTGCCGGGAGGACAGGGTTACGAGCAGTACTTC. Amino acids: CASSRSVPGGQGYEQYF.

The sample holds one count of this clone. Because it lacks the conserved phenylalanine or tryptophan at the end, this CDR3 is likely a read error. The limits of the CDR3 on the DNA are not certain, so only TCRdb's listed CDR3 is given. The gene calls are TRBV6-6 and TRBJ2-7; TRBD1 is taken as the D call from the table, unchecked against the DNA. The V gene's germline CDR1 is MNHNY and CDR2 SVGAGI (reference sequence). Termini included, the CDR3 measures 12 amino acids. This CDR3 reads CASSYSGGQGDL.

The chain employs TRBV29-1 and TRBJ2-1, with no clear D. Germline-derived CDR1 and CDR2 are SQVTM and ANQGSEA. This CDR3 contains 14 residues. Deletions cut 6 bases from V and 0 bases from J, with 12 bases between. CDR3 loop: CSVVPWSSYNEQFF. CDR3 nucleotides: TGCAGCGTCGTACCCTGGAGCTCCTACAATGAGCAGTTCTTC.

The chain recombines TRBV9 with TRBJ2-5, with 11 bases that match TRBD2. This CDR3 region has 15 residues. With V trimmed by 4 bases and J by 4 bases, 6 bases remained unmatched. The germline gives CDR1 SGDLS, CDR2 YYNGEE. The CDR3 sequence: CASSLTSGRGETQYF. CDR3 nucleotide sequence: TGTGCCAGCAGCCTCACTAGCGGGAGAGGAGAGACCCAGTACTTC. Full variable domain (remainder filled in from reference TRBV9 and TRBJ2-5): DSGVTQTPKHLITATGQRVTLRCSPRSGDLSVYWYQQSLDQGLQFLIQYYNGEERAKGNILERFSAQQFPDLHSELNLSSLELGDSALYFCASSLTSGRGETQYFGPGTRLLVL.

This CDR3 is CASSSGQGAGEQYF. The CDR3 DNA sequence: TGTGCCAGCAGCTCGGGACAGGGGGCCGGCGAGCAGTACTTC. The chain carries TRBV5-4 and TRBJ2-7; 12 bases are a match to TRBD1. V was clipped by 3 bases and J by 6 bases; unmatched bases: 4. The CDR3 loop spans 14 amino acids. Germline V gives CDR1 SGHNT, CDR2 YYREEE (reference sequence). Drawing the rest from reference TRBV5-4 and TRBJ2-7, the complete variable domain is ETGVTQSPTHLIKTRGQQVTLRCSSQSGHNTVSWYQQALGQGPQFIFQYYREEENGRGNFPPRFSGLQFPNYSSELNVNALELDDSALYLCASSSGQGAGEQYFGPGTRLTVT.

This clone was counted a few times. This chain joins TRBV6-1 and TRBJ1-1; D call uncertain. The CDR3 covers 15 residues. V lost 7 bases to trimming and J lost 1 base, with 16 bases between them. Germline V gene sequence: CDR1 MNHNS, CDR2 SASEGT. DNA of the CDR3: TGTGCCAGCATCCAGGATTGGCAGTCGAACACTGAAGCTTTCTTT. Translated, it gives CASIQDWQSNTEAFF.

The chain combines TRBV7-6 with TRBJ2-7, with D possibly matching TRBD1 (6 bases). Germline-derived CDR1 and CDR2 are SGHVS and FNYEAQ. The CDR3 totals 17 residues. V lost 3 bases and J lost 2, with 20 bases in between. CDR3 in amino acids: CASSFNSPIQGAYEQYF. DNA for the CDR3: TGTGCCAGCAGCTTCAATTCCCCAATACAGGGCGCCTACGAGCAGTACTTC.

The V call is TRBV19, the J call TRBJ2-7, with 7 bases that match TRBD1. This CDR3 comprises 14 residues. The J segment lost 2 bases and the V segment lost 5 bases, leaving 6 bases of the junction unmatched. Germline assignment: CDR1 LNHDA and CDR2 SQIVND (reference sequence). CDR3 sequence: CASSAGTEAYEQYF. CDR3 DNA: TGTGCCAGTAGTGCCGGGACAGAGGCCTACGAGCAGTACTTC.

In its sample, this clone was seen once. V usage is TRBV19 and J usage is TRBJ2-2, with 8 bases identical to TRBD1. The CDR3 consists of 15 residues. Germline values: CDR1 LNHDA, CDR2 SQIVND (reference sequence). Unmatched junction bases numbered 11, after V lost 11 bases and J lost 3 bases. CDR3 region: CASIPGQADTGELFF. The CDR3 DNA sequence: TGTGCCTCAATACCGGGACAGGCTGACACCGGGGAGCTGTTTTTT.

The chain uses TRBV20-1 and TRBJ2-5, with D perhaps TRBD2 (6 bases). CDR3 length equals 10 residues. Germline V gene lookup returns CDR1 DFQATT and CDR2 SNEGSKA (reference sequence). With 3 bases removed from V and 11 bases from J, the gap between germline ends came to 10 bases. CDR3 in DNA: TGCAGTGCTAGGGGCGGGGAGCAGTACTTC. Its protein product is CSARGGEQYF.

The V gene is TRBV5-6, the J gene TRBJ2-7; D uncertain. The germline V gene encodes CDR1 SGHDT and CDR2 YYEEEE. This CDR3 contains 16 residues. With 0 bases removed from V and 2 bases from J, the gap between germline ends came to 15 bases. In DNA, the CDR3 is TGTGCCAGCAGCTTGGGCCCCCTGGCTAGTCCCTACGAGCAGTACTTC. Translation gives CASSLGPLASPYEQYF.

This sequence joins TRBV25-1 and TRBJ2-1; weak D call: TRBD1 (5 bases). The CDR3 is 17 residues long. CDR1 is MGHDK and CDR2 is SYGVNS in the germline V gene. V lost 0 bases and J 4 bases, leaving 16 bases between the germline ends. CDR3 protein: CASSEYLSRAGYNEQFF. The CDR3, as DNA: TGTGCCAGCAGTGAATATCTATCCAGGGCCGGATACAATGAGCAGTTCTTC.

The chain employs TRBV4-3 and TRBJ1-5, with 7 bases identical to TRBD1. The CDR3 covers 20 residues. V trimming: 4 bases; J trimming: 0 bases; junction bases outside the gene matches: 18. Germline V CDR1 and CDR2: LGHNA, YSLEER. The CDR3 DNA reads as TGCGCCAGCAGCCCGTCTTGGTGGGACAGTAGAAGTTATAGCAATCAGCCCCAGCATTTT. Translating gives CASSPSWWDSRSYSNQPQHF.

V usage is TRBV30 and J usage is TRBJ2-3; 10 bases line up with TRBD2. From germline, CDR1 is GTSNPN and CDR2 SVGIG (reference sequence). This CDR3 region has 17 residues. After removal of 2 bases from V and 8 bases from J, the junction contained 16 bases not matched to a gene. CDR3: CAWSRLDEREGRVTQYF. In DNA, the CDR3 is TGTGCCTGGAGTCGGCTCGACGAGCGGGAGGGCCGGGTTACGCAGTATTTT.

V gene TRBV6-5 combines with J gene TRBJ2-7; 8 bases map to TRBD1. CDR1 and CDR2 from the germline V gene are MNHEY and SVGAGI. The J segment lost 6 bases and the V segment lost 5 bases, leaving 3 bases of the junction unmatched. The CDR3 contains 12 residues. Here the CDR3 DNA reads TGTGCCAGCAGTGGACAGGGTGGCGAGCAGTACTTC. This translates into CASSGQGGEQYF.

The chain uses TRBV9 and TRBJ2-7; D unclear. This CDR3 spans 13 amino acids. Germline lookup yields CDR1 SGDLS and CDR2 YYNGEE. V shed 3 bases and J shed 7 bases, with 14 bases lying between them. DNA of the CDR3: TGTGCCAGCAGCGGTGGCTCTAGTCTTGAGCAGTACTTC. Amino acid sequence: CASSGGSSLEQYF. The full variable domain, with the rest looked up from reference TRBV9 and TRBJ2-7, is DSGVTQTPKHLITATGQRVTLRCSPRSGDLSVYWYQQSLDQGLQFLIQYYNGEERAKGNILERFSAQQFPDLHSELNLSSLELGDSALYFCASSGGSSLEQYFGPGTRLTVT.

CDR3 sequence reads: CASSIGRGTWVDEQFF. The CDR3 nucleotides read TGTGCCAGTAGTATCGGGCGGGGCACATGGGTCGATGAGCAGTTCTTC. V usage is TRBV19 and J usage is TRBJ2-1; perhaps TRBD2 as D (6 bases). The V gene's germline CDR1 is LNHDA and CDR2 SQIVND (reference sequence). The CDR3 contains 16 residues. The germline V and J ends were trimmed by 3 bases and 8 bases, with 20 bases remaining between them.

V usage is TRBV5-1 and J usage is TRBJ2-3; D gene unclear. CDR1 is SGHRS and CDR2 is YFSETQ in the germline V gene. V shed 0 bases and J shed 1 base, with 6 bases lying between them. This CDR3 has 14 amino acids. The CDR3 DNA sequence: TGCGCCAGCAGCTTGGGAGCCCGCACAGATACGCAGTATTTT. Amino acids: CASSLGARTDTQYF.

The chain recombines TRBV6-5 with TRBJ2-5, with 10 positions matching TRBD1. There are 14 residues in the CDR3. Per germline, CDR1 MNHEY and CDR2 SVGAGI. V trimming: 8 bases; J trimming: 4 bases; junction bases outside the gene matches: 7. The CDR3 sequence is CASLSRDRGETQYF. In DNA form, the CDR3 reads TGTGCCAGCCTATCCCGGGACAGGGGAGAGACCCAGTACTTC.

The V call is TRBV29-1, the J call TRBJ1-1; no firm D call. V lost 7 bases and J lost 4, with 16 bases in between. The CDR3 has 13 residues. From germline, CDR1 is SQVTM and CDR2 ANQGSEA. CDR3 in DNA: TGCAGCGGTGGCCAAGGAGAAGGCACTGAAGCTTTCTTT. Translating gives CSGGQGEGTEAFF.

This chain uses TRBV14 with TRBJ1-1, with D uncertain. The length of the CDR3 is 14 residues. CDR1 and CDR2 (germline): SGHDN, FVKESK. Trimming removed 4 bases from V and 2 bases from J, with 11 bases in between. This chain's CDR3 is CASSPLRGNTEAFF. Here the CDR3 DNA reads TGTGCCAGCAGCCCCCTCCGGGGTAACACTGAAGCTTTCTTT.

The CDR3 is CASSSLAGQETQYF. CDR3 coding DNA: TGTGCCAGCAGTTCCCTAGCGGGACAAGAGACCCAGTACTTC. The chain employs TRBV27 and TRBJ2-5; 9 nucleotides align to TRBD2. The CDR3 consists of 14 residues. Per germline, CDR1 MNHEY and CDR2 SMNVEV (reference sequence). V lost 4 bases and J lost 2; bases outside the gene matches: 2.

The genes are TRBV7-8 and TRBJ2-7; 7 bases match TRBD2. Germline assignment: CDR1 SGHVS and CDR2 FQNEAQ. V lost 0 bases, J lost 2 bases, and 4 bases stayed unmatched. This CDR3 region has 15 residues. The CDR3 sequence is CASSLAETSTYEQYF. DNA of the CDR3: TGTGCCAGCAGCTTAGCTGAGACTAGCACCTACGAGCAGTACTTC.

The genes are TRBV25-1 and TRBJ2-1; no firm D call. The CDR3 is 14 amino acids. Trimming removed 4 bases at V and 8 bases at J, with 15 bases between. Germline V gene sequence: CDR1 MGHDK, CDR2 SYGVNS. The CDR3: CASSAPGPRDEQFF. In nucleotides, the CDR3 is TGTGCCAGCAGTGCCCCGGGTCCACGGGATGAGCAGTTCTTC.

V is TRBV11-3 and J is TRBJ1-1; 9 nucleotides agree with TRBD1. This CDR3 comprises 16 residues. Germline V lookup: CDR1 SGHNT, CDR2 YENEEA. The V segment lost 2 bases and the J segment 0 bases; nucleotides outside the gene matches: 4. CDR3 loop: CASSLQQGAMNTEAFF. For the CDR3, the DNA is TGTGCCAGCAGCTTACAACAGGGGGCGATGAACACTGAAGCTTTCTTT. Drawing the rest from reference TRBV11-3 and TRBJ1-1, the complete variable domain is EAGVVQSPRYKIIEKKQPVAFWCNPISGHNTLYWYLQNLGQGPELLIRYENEEAVDDSQLPKDRFSAERLKGVDSTLKIQPAELGDSAVYLCASSLQQGAMNTEAFFGQGTRLTVV.

This chain links TRBV6-1 with TRBJ2-1; TRBD2 might be the D (6 bases). Trimming took 1 base from V and 8 from J, leaving 6 bases between them. CDR1 MNHNS and CDR2 SASEGT come from the germline V gene. This CDR3 has 12 amino acids. The CDR3 DNA sequence: TGTGCCAGCAGTGAAGGCGGGGATGAGCAGTTCTTC. Its translation: CASSEGGDEQFF.

This chain joins TRBV30 and TRBJ1-1, with 9 bases aligning to TRBD1. Per germline, CDR1 GTSNPN and CDR2 SVGIG (reference sequence). CDR3 length: 16 amino acids. The J segment lost 1 base and the V segment lost 5 bases, leaving 11 bases of the junction unmatched. The CDR3 reads CAWYPGQGSRNTEAFF. The CDR3 DNA reads as TGTGCCTGGTACCCGGGACAGGGATCAAGGAACACTGAAGCTTTCTTT.